The clone carrying this T cell receptor (beta chain) was seen a handful of times. Its target is unknown. The sample is drawn from a study of T cells in Graves' hyperthyroidism and ophthalmopathy. The V segment lost 2 bases and the J segment 3 bases; nucleotides outside the gene matches: 5. The germline CDR1 and CDR2 sequences are GTSNPN and SVGIG (reference sequence). The CDR3 is made up of 15 amino acids. If no ophthalmopathy progression occurred within 18 months, Graves' hyperthyroidism was stable. Each diagnosis drew on symptoms, thyroxine, TRAb, thyroid ultrasound and orbital computed tomography findings. TCR beta CDR3 regions were amplified from RNA transcripts. The HTBI primer set was used in a first-round RT-PCR of the TCR CDR3. TCRdb recomputed calls from the multiplex PCR reads with MiXCR, one row per CDR3 protein. The sample includes 300,000 to 350,000 distinct CDR3 sequences, approximately 15% of them seen just once.

Study outcomes and limitations: Peripheral blood also featured most of the thyroid clonotypes expanded above 0.001.

The chain is built from TRBV30 and TRBJ1-5, with 9 bases lining up with TRBD1. This clonotype was obtained from a woman aged 30 to 39 with Graves' hyperthyroidism. Sequences were obtained from blood. The CDR3 here is CAWSLGQGNNQPQHF. CDR3 coding DNA: TGTGCCTGGAGTCTAGGACAGGGGAACAATCAGCCCCAGCATTTT.